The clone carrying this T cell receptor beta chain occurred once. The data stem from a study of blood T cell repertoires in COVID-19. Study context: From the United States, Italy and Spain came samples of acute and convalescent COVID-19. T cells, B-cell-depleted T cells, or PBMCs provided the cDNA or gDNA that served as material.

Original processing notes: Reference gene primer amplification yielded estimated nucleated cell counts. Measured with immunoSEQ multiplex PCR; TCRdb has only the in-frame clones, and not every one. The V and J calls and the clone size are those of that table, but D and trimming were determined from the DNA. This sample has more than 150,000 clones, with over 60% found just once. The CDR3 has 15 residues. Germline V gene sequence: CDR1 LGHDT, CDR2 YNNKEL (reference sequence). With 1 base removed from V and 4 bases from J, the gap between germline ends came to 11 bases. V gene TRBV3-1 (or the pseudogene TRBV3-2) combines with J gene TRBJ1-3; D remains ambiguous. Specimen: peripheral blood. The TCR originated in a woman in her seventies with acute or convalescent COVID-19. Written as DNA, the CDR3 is TGTGCCAGCAGCCAAGTATTGCTTGGCGGAAACACCATATATTTT. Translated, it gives CASSQVLLGGNTIYF.